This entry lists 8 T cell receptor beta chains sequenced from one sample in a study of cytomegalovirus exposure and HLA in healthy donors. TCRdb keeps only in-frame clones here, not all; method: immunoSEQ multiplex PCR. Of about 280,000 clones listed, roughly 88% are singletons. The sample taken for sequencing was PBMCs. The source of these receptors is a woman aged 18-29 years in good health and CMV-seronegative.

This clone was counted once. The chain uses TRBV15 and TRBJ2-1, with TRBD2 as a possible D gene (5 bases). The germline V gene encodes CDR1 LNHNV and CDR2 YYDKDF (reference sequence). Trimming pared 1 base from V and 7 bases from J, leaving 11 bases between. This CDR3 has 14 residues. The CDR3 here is CATSRGGSRNEQFF. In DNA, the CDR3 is TGTGCCACCAGCAGAGGCGGGTCTCGGAATGAGCAGTTCTTC.

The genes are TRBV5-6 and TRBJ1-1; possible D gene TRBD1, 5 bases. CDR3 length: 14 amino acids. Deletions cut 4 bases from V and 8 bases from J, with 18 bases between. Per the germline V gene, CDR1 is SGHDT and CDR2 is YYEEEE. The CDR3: CASSPGTQAAEAFF. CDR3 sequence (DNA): TGTGCCAGCAGCCCCGGGACTCAGGCCGCAGAAGCTTTCTTT.

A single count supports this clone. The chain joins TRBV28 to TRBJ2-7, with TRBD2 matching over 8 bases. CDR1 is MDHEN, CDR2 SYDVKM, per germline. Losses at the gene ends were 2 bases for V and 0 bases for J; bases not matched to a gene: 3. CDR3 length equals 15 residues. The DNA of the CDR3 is TGTGCCAGCAGTTTAAAGGGACTAGACTCCTACGAGCAGTACTTC. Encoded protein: CASSLKGLDSYEQYF.

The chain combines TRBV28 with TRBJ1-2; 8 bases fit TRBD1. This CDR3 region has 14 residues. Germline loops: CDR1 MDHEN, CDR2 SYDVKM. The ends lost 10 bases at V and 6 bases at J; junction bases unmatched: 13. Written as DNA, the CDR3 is TGTGCCATCTCGAGACAGGGGAAAGAAAATGGCTACACCTTC. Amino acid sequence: CAISRQGKENGYTF.

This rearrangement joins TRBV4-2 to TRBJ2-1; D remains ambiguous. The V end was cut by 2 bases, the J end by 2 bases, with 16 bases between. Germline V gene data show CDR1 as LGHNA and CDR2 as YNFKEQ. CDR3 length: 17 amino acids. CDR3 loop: CASSQSDTPRTYNEQFF. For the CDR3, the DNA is TGTGCCAGCAGCCAATCCGACACTCCACGGACCTACAATGAGCAGTTCTTC.

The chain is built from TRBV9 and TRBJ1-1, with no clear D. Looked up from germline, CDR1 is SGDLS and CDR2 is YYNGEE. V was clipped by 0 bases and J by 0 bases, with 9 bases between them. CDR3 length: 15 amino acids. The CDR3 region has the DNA TGTGCCAGCAGCGTAGGCGGAAGTCTGAACACTGAAGCTTTCTTT. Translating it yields CASSVGGSLNTEAFF.

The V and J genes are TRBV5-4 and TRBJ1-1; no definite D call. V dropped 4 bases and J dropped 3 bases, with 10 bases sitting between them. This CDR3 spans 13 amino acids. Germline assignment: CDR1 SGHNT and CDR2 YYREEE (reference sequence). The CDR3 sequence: CASSTGGDTEAFF. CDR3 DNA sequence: TGTGCCAGCAGCACTGGAGGCGACACTGAAGCTTTCTTT. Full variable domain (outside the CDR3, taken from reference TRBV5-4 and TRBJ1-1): ETGVTQSPTHLIKTRGQQVTLRCSSQSGHNTVSWYQQALGQGPQFIFQYYREEENGRGNFPPRFSGLQFPNYSSELNVNALELDDSALYLCASSTGGDTEAFFGQGTRLTVV.

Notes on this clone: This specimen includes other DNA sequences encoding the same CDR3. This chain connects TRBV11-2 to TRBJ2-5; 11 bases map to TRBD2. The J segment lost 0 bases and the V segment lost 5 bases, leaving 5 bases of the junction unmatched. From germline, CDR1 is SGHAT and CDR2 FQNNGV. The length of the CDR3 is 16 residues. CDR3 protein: CASSSGLAGNQETQYF. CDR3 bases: TGTGCCAGCAGCAGCGGACTAGCGGGCAACCAAGAGACCCAGTACTTC.